This TCR beta chain was profiled in a study of shared clonotypes between healthy human individuals. Germline loops: CDR1 MNHEY, CDR2 SMNVEV (reference sequence). With 5 bases clipped from V and 8 bases from J, the junction kept 10 bases outside the gene matches. CDR3 length: 14 amino acids. Clones were sequenced by immunoSEQ multiplex PCR, and TCRdb holds only the in-frame ones, with some missing. The sample has about 2,100,000 clones, about 92% seen once; the top ten hold over 1.5%. Selected positively for CCR7 and CD45RO-negative, naive CD8 cells excluded terminally differentiated effector memory CD45RA+ cells.

This TCR derives from a man between 18 and 35 years old in good health. Some clones in this sample may be carry-over from other donors' samples. This chain connects TRBV27 to TRBJ1-2, with 8 bases that match TRBD1. The specimen sequenced was naive CD8+ T cells from PBMCs. CDR3 DNA: TGTGCCAGCAGTCCCCTGACAGGGGAGAGAGGCTACACCTTC. Translating gives CASSPLTGERGYTF.